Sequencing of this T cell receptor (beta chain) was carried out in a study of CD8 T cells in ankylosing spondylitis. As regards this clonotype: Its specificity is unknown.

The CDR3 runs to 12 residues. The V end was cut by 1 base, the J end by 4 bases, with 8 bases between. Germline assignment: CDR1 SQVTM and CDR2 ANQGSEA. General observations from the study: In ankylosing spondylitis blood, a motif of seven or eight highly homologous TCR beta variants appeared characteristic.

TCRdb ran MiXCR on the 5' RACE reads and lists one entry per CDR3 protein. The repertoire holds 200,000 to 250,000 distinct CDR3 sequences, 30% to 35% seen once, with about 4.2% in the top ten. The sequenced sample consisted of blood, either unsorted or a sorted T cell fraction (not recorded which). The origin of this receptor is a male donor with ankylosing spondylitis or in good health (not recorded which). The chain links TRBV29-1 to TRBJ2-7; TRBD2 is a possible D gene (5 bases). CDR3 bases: TGCAGCGTTGAAGTGGGAGTTTACGAGCAGTACTTC. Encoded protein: CSVEVGVYEQYF.